The T cell receptor beta chain described here comes from a study of identical twins. TCRdb reprocessed the 5' RACE reads with MiXCR, giving one entry per CDR3 protein. The table shows 1.5 million or so distinct CDR3 sequences, with around 33% occurring only once. Points from the study as a whole: There were fewer insertions in abundant cord blood beta clonotypes, but memory repertoires showed no such pattern.

CDR1 and CDR2 from the germline V gene are DFQATT and SNEGSKA (reference sequence). Trimming removed 0 bases at V and 3 bases at J, with 6 bases between. The CDR3 is 13 amino acids. With regard to this clonotype: Its antigen is unidentified.

The gene calls are TRBV20-1 and TRBJ1-5; D not resolved. The specimen sequenced was cord blood. The source is a newborn girl in good health. The CDR3 DNA reads TGCAGTGCTAGAGATGGCGCCAATCAGCCCCAGCATTTT. Amino acids: CSARDGANQPQHF.